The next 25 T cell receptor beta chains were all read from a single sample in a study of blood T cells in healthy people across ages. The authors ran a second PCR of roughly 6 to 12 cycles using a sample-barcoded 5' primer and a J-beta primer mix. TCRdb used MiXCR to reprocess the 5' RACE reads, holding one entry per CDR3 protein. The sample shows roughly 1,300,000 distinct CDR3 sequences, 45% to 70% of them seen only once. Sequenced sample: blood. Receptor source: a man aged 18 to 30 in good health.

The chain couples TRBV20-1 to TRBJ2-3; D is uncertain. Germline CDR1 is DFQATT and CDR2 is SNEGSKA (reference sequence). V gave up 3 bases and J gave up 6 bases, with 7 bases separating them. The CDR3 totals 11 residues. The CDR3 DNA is TGCAGTGCTAGTTTGGTCGATACGCAGTATTTT. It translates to CSASLVDTQYF.

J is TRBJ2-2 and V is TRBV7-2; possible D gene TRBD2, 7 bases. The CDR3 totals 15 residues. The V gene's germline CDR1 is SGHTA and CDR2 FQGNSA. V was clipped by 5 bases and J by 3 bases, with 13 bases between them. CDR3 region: CASSKGGGYTGELFF. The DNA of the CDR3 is TGTGCCAGCAGCAAGGGCGGGGGCTACACCGGGGAGCTGTTTTTT.

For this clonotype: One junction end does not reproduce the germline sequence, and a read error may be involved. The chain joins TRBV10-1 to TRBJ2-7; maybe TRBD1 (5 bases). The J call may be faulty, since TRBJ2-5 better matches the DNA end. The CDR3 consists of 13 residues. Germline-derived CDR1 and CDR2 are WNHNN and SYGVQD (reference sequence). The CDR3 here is CASSRQIQVTQYF. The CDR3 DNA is TGCGCCAGCAGCCGACAGATACAAGTGACCCAGTACTTC.

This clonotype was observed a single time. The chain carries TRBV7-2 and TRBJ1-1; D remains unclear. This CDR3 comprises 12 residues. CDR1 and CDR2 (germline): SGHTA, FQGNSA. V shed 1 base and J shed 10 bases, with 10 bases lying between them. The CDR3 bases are TGTGCCAGCAGCTTAGGTTGGGGTACAGCTTTCTTT. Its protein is CASSLGWGTAFF.

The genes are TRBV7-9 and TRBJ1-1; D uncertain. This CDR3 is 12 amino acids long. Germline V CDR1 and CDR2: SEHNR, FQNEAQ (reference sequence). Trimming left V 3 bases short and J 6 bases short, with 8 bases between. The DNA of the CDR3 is TGTGCCAGCAGCTTCCCAGGCGCTGAAGCTTTCTTT. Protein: CASSFPGAEAFF.

DNA of the CDR3: TGCAGTGCTTCAAGGTCCGGGACAGGGGCGGCAGATACGCAGTATTTT. Translated: CSASRSGTGAADTQYF. The chain couples TRBV20-1 to TRBJ2-3; 10 bases map to TRBD1. J lost 4 bases, V lost 5 bases, and 12 bases had no gene match. Germline CDR1 reads DFQATT; CDR2 reads SNEGSKA (reference sequence). The CDR3 totals 16 residues.

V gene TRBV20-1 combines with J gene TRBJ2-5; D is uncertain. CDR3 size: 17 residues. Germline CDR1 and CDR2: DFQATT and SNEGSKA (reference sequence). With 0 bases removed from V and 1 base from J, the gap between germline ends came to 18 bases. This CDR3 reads CSARDIVVKASQETQYF. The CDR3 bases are TGCAGTGCTAGAGATATAGTAGTGAAGGCTTCCCAAGAGACCCAGTACTTC.

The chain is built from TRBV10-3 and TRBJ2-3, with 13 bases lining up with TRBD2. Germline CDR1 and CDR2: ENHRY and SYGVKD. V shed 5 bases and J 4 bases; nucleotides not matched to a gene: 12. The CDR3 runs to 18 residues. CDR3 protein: CAISPSGRTSGGADTQYF. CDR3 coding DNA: TGTGCCATCAGTCCCAGTGGACGGACTAGCGGGGGTGCAGATACGCAGTATTTT.

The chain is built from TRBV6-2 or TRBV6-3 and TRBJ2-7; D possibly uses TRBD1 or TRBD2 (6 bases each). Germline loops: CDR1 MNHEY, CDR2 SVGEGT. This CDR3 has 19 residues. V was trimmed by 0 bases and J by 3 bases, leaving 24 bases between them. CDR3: CASSYSRGGREYTNYEQYF. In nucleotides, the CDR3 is TGTGCCAGCAGTTACTCCAGAGGGGGGCGAGAATACACGAACTACGAGCAGTACTTC.

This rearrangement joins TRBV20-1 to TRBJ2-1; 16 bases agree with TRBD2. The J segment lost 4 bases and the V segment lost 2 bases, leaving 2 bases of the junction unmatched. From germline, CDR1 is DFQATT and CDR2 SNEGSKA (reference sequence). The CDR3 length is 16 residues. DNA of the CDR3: TGCAGTGCTAGAACGGGACTAGCGGGGGGGTACAATGAGCAGTTCTTC. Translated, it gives CSARTGLAGGYNEQFF.

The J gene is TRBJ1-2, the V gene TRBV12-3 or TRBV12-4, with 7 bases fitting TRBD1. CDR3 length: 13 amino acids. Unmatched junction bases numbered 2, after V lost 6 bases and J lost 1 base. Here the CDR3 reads CASRNRGNYGYTF. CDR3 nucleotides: TGTGCCAGCAGAAACAGGGGTAACTATGGCTACACCTTC.

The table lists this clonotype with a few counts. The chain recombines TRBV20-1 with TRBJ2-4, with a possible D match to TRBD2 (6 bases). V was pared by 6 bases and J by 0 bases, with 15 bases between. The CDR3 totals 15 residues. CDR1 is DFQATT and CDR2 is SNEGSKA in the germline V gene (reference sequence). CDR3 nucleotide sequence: TGCAGTGCCACAGGAGGGGTACTAGCCAAAAACATTCAGTACTTC. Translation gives CSATGGVLAKNIQYF.

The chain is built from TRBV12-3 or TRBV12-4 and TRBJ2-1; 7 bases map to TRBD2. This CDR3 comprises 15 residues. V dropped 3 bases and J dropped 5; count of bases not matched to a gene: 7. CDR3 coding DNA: TGTGCCAGCAGTTTGGTTGGGAGGGTAAACAATGAGCAGTTCTTC. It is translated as CASSLVGRVNNEQFF.

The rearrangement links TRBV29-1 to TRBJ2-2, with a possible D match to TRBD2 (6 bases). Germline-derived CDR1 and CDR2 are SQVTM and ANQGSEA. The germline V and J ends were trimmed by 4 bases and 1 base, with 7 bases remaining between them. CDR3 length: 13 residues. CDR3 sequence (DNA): TGCAGCGTTGGCGGGGTGAACACCGGGGAGCTGTTTTTT. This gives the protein CSVGGVNTGELFF.

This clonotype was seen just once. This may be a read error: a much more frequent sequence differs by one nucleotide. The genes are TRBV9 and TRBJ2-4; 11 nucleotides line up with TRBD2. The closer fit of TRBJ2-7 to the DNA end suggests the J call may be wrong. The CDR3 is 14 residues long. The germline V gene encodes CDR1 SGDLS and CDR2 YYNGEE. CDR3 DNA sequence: TGTGCCAGCAGCCCGGAACTAGCGGGAGACGAGCAGTACTTC. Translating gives CASSPELAGDEQYF.

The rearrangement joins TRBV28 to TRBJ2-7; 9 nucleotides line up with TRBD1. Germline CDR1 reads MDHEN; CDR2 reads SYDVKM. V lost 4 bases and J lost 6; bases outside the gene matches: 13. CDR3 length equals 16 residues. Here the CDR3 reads CASSSDDADRGLEQYF. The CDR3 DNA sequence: TGTGCCAGCAGTTCTGATGACGCGGACAGGGGACTCGAGCAGTACTTC.

CDR3 nucleotide sequence: TGTGCCAGTAATTTCGTGAACACTGAAGCTTTCTTT. Translation: CASNFVNTEAFF. The chain combines TRBV19 with TRBJ1-1, with D hard to call. From germline, CDR1 is LNHDA and CDR2 SQIVND (reference sequence). V was shortened by 7 bases and J by 0 bases, with 6 bases between the two germline ends. CDR3 length: 12 amino acids.

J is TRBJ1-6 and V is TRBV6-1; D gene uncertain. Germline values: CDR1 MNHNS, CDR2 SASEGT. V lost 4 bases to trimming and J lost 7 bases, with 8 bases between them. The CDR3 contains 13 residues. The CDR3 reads CASSGNRNSPLHF. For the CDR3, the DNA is TGTGCCAGCAGTGGAAACAGAAATTCACCCCTCCACTTT.

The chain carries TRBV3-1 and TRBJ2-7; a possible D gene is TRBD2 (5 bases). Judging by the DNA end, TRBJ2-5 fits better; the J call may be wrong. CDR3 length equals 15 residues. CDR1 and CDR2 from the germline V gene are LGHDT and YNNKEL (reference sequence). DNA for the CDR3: TGTGCCAGCAGCGACGCAATAAGCTGGGAGCAGACCCAGTACTTC. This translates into CASSDAISWEQTQYF.

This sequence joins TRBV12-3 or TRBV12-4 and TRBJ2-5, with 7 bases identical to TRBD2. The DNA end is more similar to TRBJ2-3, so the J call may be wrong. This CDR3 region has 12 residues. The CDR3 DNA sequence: TGTGCCAGCAGTTTTTCGGGGGGTACGCAGTATTTT. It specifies CASSFSGGTQYF.

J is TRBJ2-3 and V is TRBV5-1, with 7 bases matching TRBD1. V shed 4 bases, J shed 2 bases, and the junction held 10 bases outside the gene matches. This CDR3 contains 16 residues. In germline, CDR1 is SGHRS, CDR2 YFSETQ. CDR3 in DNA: TGCGCCAGCAGCAGGGGGACAGTGGTTGTCACAGATACGCAGTATTTT. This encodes CASSRGTVVVTDTQYF. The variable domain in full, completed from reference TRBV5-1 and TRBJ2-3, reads KAGVTQTPRYLIKTRGQQVTLSCSPISGHRSVSWYQQTPGQGLQFLFEYFSETQRNKGNFPGRFSGRQFSNSRSEMNVSTLELGDSALYLCASSRGTVVVTDTQYFGPGTRLTVL.

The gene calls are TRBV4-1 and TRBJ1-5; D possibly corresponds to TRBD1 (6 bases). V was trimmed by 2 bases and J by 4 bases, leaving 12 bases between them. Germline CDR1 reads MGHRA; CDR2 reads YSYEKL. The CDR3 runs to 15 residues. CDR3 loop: CASSQRDNINQPQHF. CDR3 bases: TGCGCCAGCAGCCAAAGGGACAACATAAATCAGCCCCAGCATTTT.

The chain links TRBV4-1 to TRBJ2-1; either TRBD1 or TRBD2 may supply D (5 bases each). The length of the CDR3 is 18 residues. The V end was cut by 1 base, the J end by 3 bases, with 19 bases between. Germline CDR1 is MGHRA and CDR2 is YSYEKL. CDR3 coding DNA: TGCGCCAGCAGCCAAGCGGACTCGAGGGGATATTACTACAATGAGCAGTTCTTC. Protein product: CASSQADSRGYYYNEQFF.

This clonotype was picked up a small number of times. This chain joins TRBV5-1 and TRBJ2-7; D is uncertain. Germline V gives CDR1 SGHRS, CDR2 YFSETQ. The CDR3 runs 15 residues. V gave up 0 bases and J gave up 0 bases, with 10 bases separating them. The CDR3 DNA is TGCGCCAGCAGCTTGGTGGCCGCGAGCTCCTACGAGCAGTACTTC. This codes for CASSLVAASSYEQYF.

The CDR3: CASSLTDRADTQYF. CDR3 nucleotide sequence: TGTGCCAGCAGCTTAACAGACCGGGCAGATACGCAGTATTTT. V and J are TRBV7-2 and TRBJ2-3; D is ambiguous. Per germline, CDR1 SGHTA and CDR2 FQGNSA. The CDR3 consists of 14 residues. V was pared by 2 bases and J by 4 bases, with 10 bases between.